This is a list of T cell receptor beta chains from one sample in a study of neurological immune-mediated disorders. TCRdb redid the calling of the 5' RACE reads with MiXCR, one entry per CDR3 protein. The repertoire holds 55,000 to 70,000 distinct CDR3 sequences, with 10% to 12% as singletons. Specimen: PBMCs. These receptors originate from a man in his 60s in good health. Each CDR3 is given with its conserved first and last residue. A D gene is named only where the DNA matches it firmly. Clone sizes are given selectively: once, few, many, or a class where the clone is expanded.

v_gene	abundance	len	j_gene	d_gene	CDR3aa	CDR3nt
TRBV12-3/TRBV12-4	many	13	TRBJ1-2	NA	CASRPKLNYGYTF	TGTGCCAGCAGACCCAAGCTTAACTATGGCTACACCTTC
TRBV7-2	many	14	TRBJ2-1	TRBD1	CASSLTDRVYEQFF	TGTGCCAGCAGCTTAACGGACAGGGTTTATGAGCAGTTCTTC
TRBV7-3	many	14	TRBJ2-2	NA	CASSSPSDYGELFF	TGTGCCAGCAGCTCCCCCTCGGACTATGGGGAGCTGTTTTTT
TRBV7-2	many	16	TRBJ2-2	TRBD1	CASSLTGQGSTGELFF	TGTGCCAGCAGCTTAACGGGACAGGGTTCAACCGGGGAGCTGTTTTTT
TRBV4-3	many	15	TRBJ2-1	NA	CASSQDPPGYNEQFF	TGCGCCAGCAGCCAAGATCCCCCGGGTTACAATGAGCAGTTCTTC
TRBV29-1	many	11	TRBJ2-7	NA	CSVAGAYEQYF	TGCAGCGTTGCAGGGGCCTACGAGCAGTACTTC
TRBV6-2/TRBV6-3	many	13	TRBJ1-5	NA	CASSYMEVQPQHF	TGTGCCAGCAGTTACATGGAGGTTCAGCCCCAGCATTTT
TRBV27	many	15	TRBJ2-7	TRBD2	CASSPEWTSGGVKYF	TGTGCCAGCAGTCCCGAATGGACTAGCGGGGGGGTGAAGTACTTC
TRBV6-2/TRBV6-3	NA	15	TRBJ2-2	TRBD1	CANSFRQGGSGEPFF	TGTGCCAACAGTTTCCGACAGGGTGGATCCGGGGAGCCGTTTTTT
TRBV28	many	14	TRBJ1-2	TRBD1	CASRSGQETYGYTF	TGTGCCAGCAGATCTGGACAGGAGACCTATGGCTACACCTTC
TRBV12-3/TRBV12-4	many	15	TRBJ2-3	TRBD2	CASSSGTSGYYTQYF	TGTGCCAGCAGCTCCGGGACTAGCGGCTACTATACGCAGTATTTT
TRBV5-1	many	13	TRBJ1-1	NA	CASSPGPVTEAFF	TGCGCCAGCAGCCCGGGACCGGTCACTGAAGCTTTCTTT
TRBV3-1	many	15	TRBJ1-1	NA	CASSRSYLGNTEAFF	TGTGCCAGCAGCCGCTCATACCTTGGGAACACTGAAGCTTTCTTT
TRBV6-6	many	16	TRBJ1-2	NA	CASSYGRQMANYGYTF	TGTGCCAGCAGTTACGGGAGACAGATGGCGAACTATGGCTACACCTTC
TRBV10-3	many	15	TRBJ1-2	TRBD1	CAISDPGTVGKGYTF	TGTGCCATCAGTGACCCGGGGACAGTCGGAAAGGGCTACACCTTC
TRBV5-4	few	11	TRBJ2-3	NA	CATTAGPTQYF	TGTGCCACCACCGCGGGGCCTACGCAGTATTTT
TRBV7-3	many	13	TRBJ1-3	NA	CASSFYPGNTIYF	TGTGCCAGCAGCTTCTATCCTGGAAACACCATATATTTT
TRBV7-2	many	14	TRBJ2-2	NA	CASSLEGSTGELFF	TGTGCCAGCAGCTTAGAGGGGTCGACCGGGGAGCTGTTTTTT
TRBV5-5	many	13	TRBJ1-1	NA	CASTPDMYTEAFF	TGTGCCAGCACTCCGGACATGTATACTGAAGCTTTCTTT
TRBV7-9	many	15	TRBJ2-2	TRBD1	CASRSGTVDTGELFF	TGTGCCAGCAGATCCGGGACAGTAGACACCGGGGAGCTGTTTTTT
TRBV6-5	many	17	TRBJ1-6	TRBD1	CASSYSSGAGGRSPLHF	TGTGCCAGCAGTTACTCATCGGGGGCAGGGGGAAGGTCACCCCTCCACTTT
TRBV5-1	many	12	TRBJ1-6	NA	CASSLENSPLHF	TGCGCCAGCAGCTTGGAAAATTCACCCCTCCACTTT
TRBV18	many	15	TRBJ1-2	NA	CASSPPSGGGYGYTF	TGTGCCAGCTCGCCCCCGTCCGGGGGTGGATATGGCTACACCTTC
TRBV7-9	many	17	TRBJ2-6	TRBD1	CASSRGTGGSGANVLTF	TGTGCCAGCAGCAGGGGGACAGGAGGGTCAGGGGCCAACGTCCTGACTTTC
TRBV6-2/TRBV6-3	many	17	TRBJ1-3	NA	CASSWNSIHYSGNTIYF	TGTGCCAGCAGTTGGAACAGCATACATTACTCTGGAAACACCATATATTTT
TRBV5-1	medium-sized	16	TRBJ1-1	TRBD1	CASSLLGGAGNTEAFF	TGCGCCAGCAGCTTGCTAGGGGGCGCGGGGAACACTGAAGCTTTCTTT
TRBV7-2	NA	14	TRBJ2-5	NA	CASNQDSGRETQYF	TGTGCCAGCAACCAGGACAGTGGACGGGAGACCCAGTACTTC
TRBV6-5	many	14	TRBJ1-4	TRBD1	CASSYRTGNEKLFF	TGTGCCAGCAGTTACCGGACAGGGAATGAAAAACTGTTTTTT
TRBV14	many	12	TRBJ1-2	NA	CASSPRGYGYTF	TGTGCCAGCAGCCCCCGAGGCTATGGCTACACCTTC
TRBV4-3	many	16	TRBJ2-3	NA	CASSLRPQGSSDTQYF	TGCGCCAGCAGCCTTAGACCACAGGGATCTTCAGATACGCAGTATTTT
TRBV18	many	18	TRBJ2-1	TRBD2	CASSPTTAGSSSYNEQFF	TGTGCCAGCTCACCGACGACAGCGGGGTCTAGCTCCTACAATGAGCAGTTCTTC
TRBV20-1	many	13	TRBJ1-2	NA	CSASSGANYGYTF	TGCAGTGCTAGCTCAGGGGCTAACTATGGCTACACCTTC
TRBV20-1	many	14	TRBJ1-1	NA	CSALGRGLNTEAFF	TGCAGTGCTCTAGGTCGGGGACTGAACACTGAAGCTTTCTTT
TRBV10-2	many	15	TRBJ2-3	NA	CASRGSARLTDTQYF	TGCGCCAGCAGAGGAAGCGCTCGACTCACAGATACGCAGTATTTT
TRBV7-2	many	13	TRBJ1-1	TRBD1	CASSLGQGNSAFF	TGTGCCAGCAGCTTGGGACAGGGGAATTCTGCTTTCTTT
TRBV21-1	many	18	TRBJ1-1	NA	CASSGLTGQANGDTEAFF	TGTGCCAGCAGCGGCCTTACGGGACAGGCAAACGGAGACACTGAAGCTTTCTTT
TRBV7-2	many	14	TRBJ1-1	NA	CASSERTRNTEAFF	TGTGCCAGCAGCGAAAGAACGAGGAACACTGAAGCTTTCTTT
TRBV20-1	NA	17	TRBJ1-5	TRBD1	CSAIDRGGEYGYHPHHF	TGCAGTGCGATAGACAGGGGCGGCGAGTATGGCTATCATCCCCATCATTTT
TRBV5-4	many	11	TRBJ2-1	NA	CASSLGNEQFF	TGTGCCAGCAGCTTGGGAAATGAGCAGTTCTTC
TRBV5-6	many	16	TRBJ1-6	TRBD1	CASSLAGGNFNSPLHF	TGTGCCAGCAGCTTGGCAGGGGGAAACTTTAATTCACCCCTCCACTTT
TRBV12-3/TRBV12-4	NA	12	TRBJ1-1	NA	CASSSGYTEAFF	TGTGCCAGCAGTTCAGGGTACACTGAAGCTTTCTTT
TRBV5-1	many	14	TRBJ2-1	TRBD1	CASSLPGQSPEQFF	TGCGCCAGCAGCTTACCGGGACAGTCACCCGAGCAGTTCTTC
TRBV7-8	many	13	TRBJ2-5	NA	CASSPLLVETQYF	TGTGCCAGCAGCCCCCTTCTGGTGGAGACCCAGTACTTC
TRBV12-3/TRBV12-4	many	17	TRBJ2-1	TRBD2	CASSKPTGLARGNEQFF	TGTGCCAGCAGCAAACCCACGGGACTAGCGAGAGGAAATGAGCAGTTCTTC
TRBV12-3/TRBV12-4	many	16	TRBJ2-6	NA	CASSSLTGSGANVLTF	TGTGCCAGCAGTTCCCTTACAGGGTCTGGGGCCAACGTCCTGACTTTC
TRBV5-1	NA	14	TRBJ1-2	TRBD1	CASSLQGGNYGYTF	TGCGCCAGCAGCCTACAGGGGGGAAACTATGGCTACACCTTC
TRBV6-5	many	14	TRBJ2-1	NA	CASSYLDSYNEQFF	TGTGCCAGCAGTTACCTCGACAGTTACAATGAGCAGTTCTTC
TRBV7-9	many	11	TRBJ2-7	NA	CASSLLYEQYF	TGTGCCAGCAGCTTATTGTACGAGCAGTACTTC
TRBV15	many	14	TRBJ2-1	TRBD1	CATSRGQGSDEQFF	TGTGCCACCAGCAGAGGACAGGGTTCGGATGAGCAGTTCTTC
TRBV4-3	many	15	TRBJ2-7	NA	CASSQGIRGTYEQYF	TGCGCCAGCAGCCAAGGAATCCGGGGGACCTACGAGCAGTACTTC